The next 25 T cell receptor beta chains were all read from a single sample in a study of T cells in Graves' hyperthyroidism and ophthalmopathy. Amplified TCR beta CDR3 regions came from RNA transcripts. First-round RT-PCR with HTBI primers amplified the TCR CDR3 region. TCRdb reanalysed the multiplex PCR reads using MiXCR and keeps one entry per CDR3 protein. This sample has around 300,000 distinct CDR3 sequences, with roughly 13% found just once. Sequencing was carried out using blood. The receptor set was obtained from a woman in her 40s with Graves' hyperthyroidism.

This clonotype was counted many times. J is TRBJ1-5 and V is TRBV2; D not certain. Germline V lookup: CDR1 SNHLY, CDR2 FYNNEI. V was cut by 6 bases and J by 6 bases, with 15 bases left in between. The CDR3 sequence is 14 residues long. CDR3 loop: CASRRRGMGQPQHF. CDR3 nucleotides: TGTGCCAGCAGGCGACGGGGTATGGGTCAGCCCCAGCATTTT.

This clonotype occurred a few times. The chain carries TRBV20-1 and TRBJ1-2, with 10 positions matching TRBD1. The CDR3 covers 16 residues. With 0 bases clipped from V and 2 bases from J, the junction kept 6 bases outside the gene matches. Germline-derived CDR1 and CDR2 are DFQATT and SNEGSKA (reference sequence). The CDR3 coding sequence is TGCAGTGCTAGAGATGGGGGACAGGGGAGAAACTATGGCTACACCTTC. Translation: CSARDGGQGRNYGYTF.

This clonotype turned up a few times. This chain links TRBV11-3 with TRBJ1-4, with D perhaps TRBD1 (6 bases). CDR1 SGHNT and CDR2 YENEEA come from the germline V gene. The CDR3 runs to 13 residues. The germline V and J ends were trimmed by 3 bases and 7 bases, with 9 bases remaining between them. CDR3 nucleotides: TGTGCCAGCAGCTTCGGGGGGCGTGAAAAACTGTTTTTT. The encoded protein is CASSFGGREKLFF.

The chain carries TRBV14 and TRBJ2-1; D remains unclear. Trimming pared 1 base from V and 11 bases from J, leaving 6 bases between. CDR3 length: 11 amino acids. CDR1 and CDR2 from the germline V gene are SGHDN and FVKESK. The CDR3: CASSQGAKQFF. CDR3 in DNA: TGTGCCAGCAGCCAAGGGGCTAAGCAGTTCTTC. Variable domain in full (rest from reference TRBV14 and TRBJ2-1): EAGVTQFPSHSVIEKGQTVTLRCDPISGHDNLYWYRRVMGKEIKFLLHFVKESKQDESGMPNNRFLAERTGGTYSTLKVQPAELEDSGVYFCASSQGAKQFFGPGTRLTVL.

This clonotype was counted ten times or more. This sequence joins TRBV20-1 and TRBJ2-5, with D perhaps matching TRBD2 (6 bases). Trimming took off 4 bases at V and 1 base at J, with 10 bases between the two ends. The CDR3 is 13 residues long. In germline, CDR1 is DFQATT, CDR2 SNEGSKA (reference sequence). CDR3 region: CSATRTIQETQYF. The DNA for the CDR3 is TGCAGTGCTACACGGACTATCCAAGAGACCCAGTACTTC.

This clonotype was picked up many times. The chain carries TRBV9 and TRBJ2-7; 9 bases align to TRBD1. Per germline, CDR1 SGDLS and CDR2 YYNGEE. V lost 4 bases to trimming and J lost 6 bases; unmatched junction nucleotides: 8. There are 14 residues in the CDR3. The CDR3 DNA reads TGTGCCAGCAGCCCCTGGACAGGGGCGGGCGAGCAGTACTTC. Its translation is CASSPWTGAGEQYF.

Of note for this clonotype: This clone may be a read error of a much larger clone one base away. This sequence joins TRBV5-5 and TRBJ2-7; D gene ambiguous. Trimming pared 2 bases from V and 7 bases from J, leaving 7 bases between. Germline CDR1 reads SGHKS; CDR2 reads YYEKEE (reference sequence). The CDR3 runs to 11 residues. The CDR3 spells CASSFVEEQYF. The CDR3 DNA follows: TGTGCCAGCAGCTTTGTGGAAGAGCAGTACTTC.

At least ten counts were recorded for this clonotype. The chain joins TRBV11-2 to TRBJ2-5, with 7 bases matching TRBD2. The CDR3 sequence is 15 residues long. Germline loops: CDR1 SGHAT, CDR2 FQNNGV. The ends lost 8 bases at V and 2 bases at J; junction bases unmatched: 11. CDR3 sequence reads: CASLPSGYTQETQYF. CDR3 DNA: TGTGCCAGCCTTCCTAGCGGATACACACAAGAGACCCAGTACTTC.

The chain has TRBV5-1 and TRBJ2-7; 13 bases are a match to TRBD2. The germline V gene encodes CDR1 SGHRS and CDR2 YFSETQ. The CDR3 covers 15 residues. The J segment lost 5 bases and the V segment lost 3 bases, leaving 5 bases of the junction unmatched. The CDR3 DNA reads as TGCGCCAGCAGCTCCACACTAGCGGGAGGGAACGAGCAGTACTTC. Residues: CASSSTLAGGNEQYF. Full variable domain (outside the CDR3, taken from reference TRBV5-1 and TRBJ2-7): KAGVTQTPRYLIKTRGQQVTLSCSPISGHRSVSWYQQTPGQGLQFLFEYFSETQRNKGNFPGRFSGRQFSNSRSEMNVSTLELGDSALYLCASSSTLAGGNEQYFGPGTRLTVT.

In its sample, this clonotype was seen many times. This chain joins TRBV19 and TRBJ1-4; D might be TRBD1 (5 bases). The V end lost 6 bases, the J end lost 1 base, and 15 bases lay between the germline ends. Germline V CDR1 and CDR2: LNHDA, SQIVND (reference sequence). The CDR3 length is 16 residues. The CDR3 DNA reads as TGTGCCAGTAGCGCTCGACAGAGGGGAACTAATGAAAAACTGTTTTTT. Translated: CASSARQRGTNEKLFF.

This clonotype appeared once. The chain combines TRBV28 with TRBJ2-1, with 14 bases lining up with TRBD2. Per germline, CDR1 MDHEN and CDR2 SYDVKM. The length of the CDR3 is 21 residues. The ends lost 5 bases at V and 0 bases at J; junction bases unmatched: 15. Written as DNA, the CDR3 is TGTGCCAGCAGTGCCATCCTCCTGGGACTAGCGGGGGCCCGCTCCTACAATGAGCAGTTCTTC. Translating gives CASSAILLGLAGARSYNEQFF.

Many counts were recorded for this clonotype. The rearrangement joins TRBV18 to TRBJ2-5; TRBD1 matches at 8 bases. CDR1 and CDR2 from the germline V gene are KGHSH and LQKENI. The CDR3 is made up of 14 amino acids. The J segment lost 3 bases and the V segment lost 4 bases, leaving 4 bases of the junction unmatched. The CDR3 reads CASSLTGVEETQYF. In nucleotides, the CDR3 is TGTGCCAGCTCACTGACAGGGGTTGAAGAGACCCAGTACTTC.

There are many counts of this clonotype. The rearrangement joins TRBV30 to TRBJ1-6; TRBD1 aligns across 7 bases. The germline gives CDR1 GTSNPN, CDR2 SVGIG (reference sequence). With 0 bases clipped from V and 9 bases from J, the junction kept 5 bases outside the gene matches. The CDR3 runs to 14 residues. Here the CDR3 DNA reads TGTGCCTGGAGTGTAGAGGGGGCGAGTTCACCCCTCCACTTT. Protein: CAWSVEGASSPLHF.

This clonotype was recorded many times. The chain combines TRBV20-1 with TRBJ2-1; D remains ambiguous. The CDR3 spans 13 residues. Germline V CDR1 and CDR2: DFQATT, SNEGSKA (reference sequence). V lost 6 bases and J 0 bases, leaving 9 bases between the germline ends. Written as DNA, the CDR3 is TGCAGTGCAGGCCCTAGCTCCTACAATGAGCAGTTCTTC. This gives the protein CSAGPSSYNEQFF.

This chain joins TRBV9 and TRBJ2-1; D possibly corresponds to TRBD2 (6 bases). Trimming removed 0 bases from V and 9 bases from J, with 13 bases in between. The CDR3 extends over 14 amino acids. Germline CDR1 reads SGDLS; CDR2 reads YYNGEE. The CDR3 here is CASSVAGDSSEQFF. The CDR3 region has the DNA TGTGCCAGCAGCGTAGCGGGAGACAGCAGTGAGCAGTTCTTC.

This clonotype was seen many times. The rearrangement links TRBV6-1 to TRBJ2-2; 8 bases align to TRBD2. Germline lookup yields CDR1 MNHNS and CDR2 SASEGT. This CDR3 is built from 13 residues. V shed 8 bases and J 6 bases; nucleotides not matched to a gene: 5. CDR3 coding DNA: TGTGCCAGCGGCAGCGGGAGATCCGGGGAGCTGTTTTTT. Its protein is CASGSGRSGELFF.

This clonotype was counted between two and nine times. The CDR3 loop is CSARDSRASGREQYF. In nucleotides, the CDR3 is TGCAGTGCTAGAGATTCGAGGGCTAGCGGGAGGGAGCAGTACTTC. The V and J genes are TRBV20-1 and TRBJ2-7, with TRBD2 identical over 11 bases. This CDR3 has 15 residues. Germline V gene sequence: CDR1 DFQATT, CDR2 SNEGSKA (reference sequence). Losses at the gene ends were 0 bases for V and 7 bases for J; bases not matched to a gene: 8.

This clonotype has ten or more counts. CDR3 residues: CASRKGYPGANVLTF. CDR3 coding DNA: TGTGCCAGCAGAAAGGGGTACCCCGGGGCCAACGTCCTGACTTTC. The chain uses TRBV28 and TRBJ2-6, with D perhaps TRBD1 (5 bases). CDR1 is MDHEN, CDR2 SYDVKM, per germline. The CDR3 consists of 15 residues. V shed 6 bases and J shed 4 bases, with 13 bases lying between them. The full variable domain, completed using reference TRBV28 and TRBJ2-6, is DVKVTQSSRYLVKRTGEKVFLECVQDMDHENMFWYRQDPGLGLRLIYFSYDVKMKEKGDIPEGYSVSREKKERFSLILESASTNQTSMYLCASRKGYPGANVLTFGAGSRLTVL.

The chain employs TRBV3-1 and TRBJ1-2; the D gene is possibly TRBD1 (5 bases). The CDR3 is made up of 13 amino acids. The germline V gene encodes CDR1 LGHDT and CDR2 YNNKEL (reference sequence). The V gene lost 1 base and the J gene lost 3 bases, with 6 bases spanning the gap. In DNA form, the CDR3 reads TGTGCCAGCAGCCAAGGACAGTACTATGGCTACACCTTC. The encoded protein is CASSQGQYYGYTF.

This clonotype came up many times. CDR3 DNA sequence: TGTGCCAGCAGAAAGGACGGAGAAGGGATCCAGTACTTC. Amino acids: CASRKDGEGIQYF. The chain has TRBV2 and TRBJ2-5; D uncertain. Germline lookup yields CDR1 SNHLY and CDR2 FYNNEI. V gave up 6 bases and J gave up 10 bases, with 18 bases separating them. The CDR3 loop spans 13 amino acids.

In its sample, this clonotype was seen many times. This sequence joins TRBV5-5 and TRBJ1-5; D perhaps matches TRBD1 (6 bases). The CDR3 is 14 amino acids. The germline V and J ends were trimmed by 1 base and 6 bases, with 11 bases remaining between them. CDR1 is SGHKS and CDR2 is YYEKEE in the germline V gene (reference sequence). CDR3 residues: CASSLLGGAQPQHF. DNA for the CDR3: TGTGCCAGCAGCTTGTTAGGGGGGGCTCAGCCCCAGCATTTT.

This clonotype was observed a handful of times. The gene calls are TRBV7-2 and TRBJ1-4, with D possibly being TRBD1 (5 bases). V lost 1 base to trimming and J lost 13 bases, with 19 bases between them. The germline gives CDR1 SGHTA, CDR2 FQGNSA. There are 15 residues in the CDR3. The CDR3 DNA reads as TGTGCCAGCAGCTTAGGGGGGGGACCCGCGGGTCCACTGTTTTTT. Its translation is CASSLGGGPAGPLFF.

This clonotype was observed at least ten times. CDR3 nucleotide sequence: TGTGCCAGCAGCTTAAGATTAGCCGAAAATGAGCAGTTCTTC. Amino acid sequence: CASSLRLAENEQFF. The chain is built from TRBV7-9 and TRBJ2-1; D is unclear. V shed 2 bases and J shed 7 bases, with 12 bases lying between them. The CDR3 length is 14 residues. From germline, CDR1 is SEHNR and CDR2 FQNEAQ (reference sequence).

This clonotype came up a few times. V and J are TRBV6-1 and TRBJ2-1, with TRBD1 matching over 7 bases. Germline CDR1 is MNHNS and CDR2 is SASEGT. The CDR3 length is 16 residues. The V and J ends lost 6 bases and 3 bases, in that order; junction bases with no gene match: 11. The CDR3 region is CASRGEPGQIYNEQFF. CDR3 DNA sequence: TGTGCCAGCAGGGGGGAACCGGGACAGATCTACAATGAGCAGTTCTTC.

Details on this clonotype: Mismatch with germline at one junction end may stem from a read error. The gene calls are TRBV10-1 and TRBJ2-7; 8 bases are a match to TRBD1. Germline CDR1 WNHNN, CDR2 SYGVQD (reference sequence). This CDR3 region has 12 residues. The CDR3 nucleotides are TGCGCCGGCAGGACAGGGTTTAACGAGCAGTACTTC. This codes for CAGRTGFNEQYF.